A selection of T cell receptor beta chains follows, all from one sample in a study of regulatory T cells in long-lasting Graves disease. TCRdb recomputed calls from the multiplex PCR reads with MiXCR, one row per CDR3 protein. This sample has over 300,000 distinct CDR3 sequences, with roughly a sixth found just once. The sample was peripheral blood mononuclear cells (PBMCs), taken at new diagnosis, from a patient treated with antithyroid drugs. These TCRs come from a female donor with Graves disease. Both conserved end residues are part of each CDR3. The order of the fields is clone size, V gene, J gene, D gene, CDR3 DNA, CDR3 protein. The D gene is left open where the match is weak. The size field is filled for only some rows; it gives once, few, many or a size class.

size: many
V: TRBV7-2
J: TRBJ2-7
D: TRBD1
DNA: TGTGCCAGCAGCTTAGGGGACAGCCCCACCTACGAGCAGTACTTC
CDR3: CASSLGDSPTYEQYF

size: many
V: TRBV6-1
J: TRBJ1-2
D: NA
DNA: TGTGCCAGCAGTGAAGCTGTGGCTGAACCTAACTATGGCTACACCTTC
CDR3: CASSEAVAEPNYGYTF

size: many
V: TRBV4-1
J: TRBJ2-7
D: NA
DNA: TGCGCCAGCAGCCACGGTGCGAACTACGAGCAGTACTTC
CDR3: CASSHGANYEQYF

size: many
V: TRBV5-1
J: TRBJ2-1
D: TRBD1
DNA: TGCGCCAGCAGCTTCGGGACAGGGGTTGGGGATGAGCAGTTCTTC
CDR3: CASSFGTGVGDEQFF

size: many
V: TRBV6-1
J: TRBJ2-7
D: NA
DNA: TGTGCCAGCAGTGAAGGAGAATTCTACGAGCAGTACTTC
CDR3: CASSEGEFYEQYF

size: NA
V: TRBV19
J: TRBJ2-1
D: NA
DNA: TGTGCCAGTAGTCCCGCGGCCTACCGGCAGCAGTTCTTC
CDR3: CASSPAAYRQQFF

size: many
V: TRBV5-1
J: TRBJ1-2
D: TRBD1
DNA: TGCGCCAGCAGCTTGGAGGGACAGGGTAACTATGGCTACACCTTC
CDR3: CASSLEGQGNYGYTF

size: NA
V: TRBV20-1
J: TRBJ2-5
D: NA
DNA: TGCAGTGCAGGTCGGGGTTGGGAGACCCAGTACTTC
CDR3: CSAGRGWETQYF

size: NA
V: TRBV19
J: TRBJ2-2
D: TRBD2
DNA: TGTGCCAGTAGTATAAGGGCGGGAGAGAACACCGGGGAGCTGTTTTTT
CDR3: CASSIRAGENTGELFF

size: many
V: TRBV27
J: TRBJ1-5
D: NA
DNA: TGTGCCAGCAGAATGACTCCTGGAAGCAATCAGCCCCAGCATTTT
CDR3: CASRMTPGSNQPQHF

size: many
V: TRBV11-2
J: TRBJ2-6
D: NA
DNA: TGTGCCAGCAGCCAAAACCAAGCGTTTGGGGCCAACGTCCTGACTTTC
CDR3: CASSQNQAFGANVLTF

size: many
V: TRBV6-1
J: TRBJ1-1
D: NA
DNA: TGTGCCAGCAGAGCCACTCCCCAGGGGCGGAGGGCTTACACTGAAGCTTTCTTT
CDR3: CASRATPQGRRAYTEAFF

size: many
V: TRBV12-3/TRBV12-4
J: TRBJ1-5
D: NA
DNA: TGTGCCAGCAGTGGGACGGATTATAGCAATCAGCCCCAGCATTTT
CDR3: CASSGTDYSNQPQHF

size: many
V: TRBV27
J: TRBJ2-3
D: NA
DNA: TGTGCCAGCAGTTTTCTGGCAGGGGTGGATACGCAGTATTTT
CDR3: CASSFLAGVDTQYF

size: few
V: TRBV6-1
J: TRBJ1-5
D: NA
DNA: TGTGCCAGCAGTCCCGAGGGGACAAGGGGCAATCAGCCCCAGCATTTT
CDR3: CASSPEGTRGNQPQHF

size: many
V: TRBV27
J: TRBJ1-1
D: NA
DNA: TGTGCCAGCATGTCCCTGGGGGCGAGCACTGAAGCTTTCTTT
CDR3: CASMSLGASTEAFF

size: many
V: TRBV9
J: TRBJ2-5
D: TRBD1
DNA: TGTGCCAGCAGCGTAGGGGGACAGGACTACCAAGAGACCCAGTACTTC
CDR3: CASSVGGQDYQETQYF

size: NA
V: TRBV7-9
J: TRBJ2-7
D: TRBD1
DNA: TGTGCCAGCGAAGGACAGGGGGCCCACGAGCAGTACTTC
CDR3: CASEGQGAHEQYF

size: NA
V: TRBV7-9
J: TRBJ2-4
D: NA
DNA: TGTGCCAGCAGCCGATTCGTAGGGCCCCCGGAAAACATTCAGTACTTC
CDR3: CASSRFVGPPENIQYF

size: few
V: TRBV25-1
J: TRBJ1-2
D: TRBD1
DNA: TGTGCCAGCAGTCTATCCCGGACAGGGGGATATGGCTACACCTTC
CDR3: CASSLSRTGGYGYTF

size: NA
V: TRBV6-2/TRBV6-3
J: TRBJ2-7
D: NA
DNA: TGTGCCAGCAGTTACGCGACAGGTTTGAGGGCCTACGAGCAGTACTTC
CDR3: CASSYATGLRAYEQYF

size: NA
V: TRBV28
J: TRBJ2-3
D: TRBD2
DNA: TGTGCCAGCAGTTTACCGGCTAGCGGGAGGGTTACAGATACGCAGTATTTT
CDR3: CASSLPASGRVTDTQYF